These 8 T cell receptor beta chains were sequenced from one sample in a study of CD8+ T cells in alopecia areata. RNA, once extracted, was reverse transcribed into cDNA for use as the sequencing template. TCRdb's table, derived via immunoSEQ multiplex PCR, lists solely in-frame clones and lacks some. The sample holds about 210,000 clones; over 60% are singletons and the top ten take more than 3.5%. Treatment defined: oral pan-JAK inhibitor, 5-10 mg twice daily. Specimen: CD4+ T cells sorted from blood, collected at week 4, from a patient treated with tofacitinib. The source of these receptors is a human donor with alopecia areata.

CDR3 sequence (DNA): TGCAGCGTTGTACTAGCGGGGCGCTCCTACAATGAGCAGTTCTTC. It encodes CSVVLAGRSYNEQFF. The genes are TRBV29-1 and TRBJ2-1; 10 positions match TRBD2. With 4 bases clipped from V and 0 bases from J, the junction kept 3 bases outside the gene matches. This CDR3 region has 15 residues. Germline-derived CDR1 and CDR2 are SQVTM and ANQGSEA.

Concerning this clone itself: This sample also contains other DNA sequences that code for the same CDR3. The J gene is TRBJ2-2, the V gene TRBV6-5; D is undetermined. V was clipped by 9 bases and J by 0 bases, with 5 bases between them. CDR1 and CDR2 (germline): MNHEY, SVGAGI. CDR3 length: 12 residues. The CDR3 DNA reads TGTGCCAGTGGGTCGAACACCGGGGAGCTGTTTTTT. It yields the protein CASGSNTGELFF.

V and J are TRBV7-8 and TRBJ2-3; a possible D gene is TRBD1 (7 bases). Germline values: CDR1 SGHVS, CDR2 FQNEAQ. The CDR3 is made up of 18 amino acids. V was clipped by 2 bases and J by 0 bases, with 18 bases between them. The chain's CDR3 is CASSLLSGGLTSTDTQYF. The CDR3 nucleotides read TGTGCCAGCAGCTTATTGTCAGGGGGACTCACTAGCACAGATACGCAGTATTTT. The full variable domain, rest sourced from reference TRBV7-8 and TRBJ2-3, is GAGVSQSPRYKVAKRGQDVALRCDPISGHVSLFWYQQALGQGPEFLTYFQNEAQLDKSGLPSDRFFAERPEGSVSTLKIQRTQQEDSAVYLCASSLLSGGLTSTDTQYFGPGTRLTVL.

The CDR3: CASSLDGQGLTYEQYF. DNA of the CDR3: TGCGCCAGCAGCTTGGACGGACAGGGGTTAACCTACGAGCAGTACTTC. This chain links TRBV5-1 with TRBJ2-7; TRBD1 agrees at 9 bases. This CDR3 has 16 amino acids. J lost 2 bases, V lost 0 bases, and 6 bases had no gene match. Germline lookup yields CDR1 SGHRS and CDR2 YFSETQ.

J is TRBJ2-4 and V is TRBV6-1; possibly TRBD1 for D (5 bases). The CDR3 contains 14 residues. Germline CDR1 MNHNS, CDR2 SASEGT. The V and J ends lost 2 bases and 6 bases respectively, with 11 bases between them. The CDR3 region has the DNA TGTGCCAGCAGTGAAAGGCAGGGCGGAAACATTCAGTACTTC. Its protein is CASSERQGGNIQYF.

The chain employs TRBV7-9 and TRBJ1-2; TRBD1 might be the D (5 bases). Per germline, CDR1 SEHNR and CDR2 FQNEAQ (reference sequence). This CDR3 is 14 amino acids long. Trimming cost V 3 bases and J 2 bases, with 10 bases left between them. The CDR3 bases are TGTGCCAGCAGCTTGCAGGGTGCGAACTATGGCTACACCTTC. This sequence encodes CASSLQGANYGYTF. Looking up the rest from reference TRBV7-9 and TRBJ1-2 gives the full variable domain: DTGVSQNPRHKITKRGQNVTFRCDPISEHNRLYWYRQTLGQGPEFLTYFQNEAQLEKSRLLSDRFSAERPKGSFSTLEIQRTEQGDSAMYLCASSLQGANYGYTFGSGTRLTVV.

This chain connects TRBV4-2 to TRBJ2-7, with D unclear. The CDR3 totals 14 residues. Trimming shortened V by 4 bases and J by 0 bases, and 10 bases separated the two germline ends. The germline V gene encodes CDR1 LGHNA and CDR2 YNFKEQ. This chain's CDR3 is CASSLADNSYEQYF. The CDR3 region has the DNA TGTGCCAGCAGCCTCGCCGACAACTCCTACGAGCAGTACTTC.

CDR3 in amino acids: CASSQDRGPYEQYF. The CDR3 nucleotides are TGTGCCAGCAGCCAAGATCGGGGGCCTTACGAGCAGTACTTC. The rearrangement links TRBV4-2 to TRBJ2-7; D is tentatively TRBD1 or TRBD2 (6 bases each). CDR3 length equals 14 residues. The germline V gene has CDR1 LGHNA and CDR2 YNFKEQ. The V and J ends lost 0 bases and 4 bases respectively, with 10 bases between them.